This TCR beta chain was sequenced for a study of blood T cell repertoires in COVID-19. Overall study context: Samples came from the United States, Italy and Spain, spanning acute and convalescent COVID-19. From T cells, B-cell-depleted T cells, or PBMCs came the material, which was cDNA or gDNA.

Participant-reported clinical history was the basis for cohort assignment. The repertoire was sequenced with immunoSEQ multiplex PCR; TCRdb's copy has only in-frame clones and lacks some. There are about 240,000 clones in the sample; 87% occur only once, and approximately 2.8% lies in the top ten. CDR1 is SGHRS, CDR2 YFSETQ, per germline. With 4 bases removed from V and 9 bases from J, the gap between germline ends came to 19 bases. The CDR3 consists of 14 residues. The gene calls are TRBV5-1 and TRBJ2-5; the D gene is possibly TRBD2 (6 bases). This receptor was obtained from a woman under 40 with acute COVID-19. The sequenced sample was PBMCs or T cells enriched from blood (not recorded which). CDR3 in amino acids: CASSLGLMQQAQYF. The CDR3 DNA reads TGCGCCAGCAGCCTGGGACTGATGCAACAGGCCCAGTACTTC.